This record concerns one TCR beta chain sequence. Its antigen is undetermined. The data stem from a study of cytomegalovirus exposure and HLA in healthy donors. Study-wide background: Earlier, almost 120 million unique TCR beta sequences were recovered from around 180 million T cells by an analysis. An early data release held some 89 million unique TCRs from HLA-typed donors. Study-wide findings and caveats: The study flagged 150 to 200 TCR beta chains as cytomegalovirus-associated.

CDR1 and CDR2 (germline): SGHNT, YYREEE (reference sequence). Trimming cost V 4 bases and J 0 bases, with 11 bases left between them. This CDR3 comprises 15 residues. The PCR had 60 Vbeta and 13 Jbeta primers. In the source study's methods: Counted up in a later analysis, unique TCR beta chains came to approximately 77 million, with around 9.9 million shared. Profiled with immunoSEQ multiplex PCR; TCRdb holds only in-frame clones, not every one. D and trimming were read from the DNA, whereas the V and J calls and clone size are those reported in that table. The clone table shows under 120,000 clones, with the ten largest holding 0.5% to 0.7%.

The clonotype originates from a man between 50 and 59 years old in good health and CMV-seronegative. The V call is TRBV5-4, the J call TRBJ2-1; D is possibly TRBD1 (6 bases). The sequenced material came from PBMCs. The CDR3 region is CASSPTGNSYNEQFF. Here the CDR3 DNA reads TGTGCCAGCAGCCCAACAGGGAACTCCTACAATGAGCAGTTCTTC.